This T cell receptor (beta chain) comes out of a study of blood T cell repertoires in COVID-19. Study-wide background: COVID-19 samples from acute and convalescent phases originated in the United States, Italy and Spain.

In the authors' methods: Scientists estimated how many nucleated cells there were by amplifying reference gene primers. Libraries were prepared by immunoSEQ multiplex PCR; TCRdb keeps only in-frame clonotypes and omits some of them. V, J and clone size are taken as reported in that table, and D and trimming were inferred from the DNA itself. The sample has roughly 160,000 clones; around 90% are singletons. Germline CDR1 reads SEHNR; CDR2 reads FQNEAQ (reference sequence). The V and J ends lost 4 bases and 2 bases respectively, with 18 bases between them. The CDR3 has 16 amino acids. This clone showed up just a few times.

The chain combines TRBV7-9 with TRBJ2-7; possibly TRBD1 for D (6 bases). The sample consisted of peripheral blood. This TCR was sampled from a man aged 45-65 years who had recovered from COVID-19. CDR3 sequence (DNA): TGTGCCAGCAGCTCACTAACCGGGACATCCCCCTACGAGCAGTACTTC. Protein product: CASSSLTGTSPYEQYF.